Each of the 24 T cell receptor beta chains below was sequenced from the same sample in a study of response to subunit inactivated influenza vaccine. TCRdb analysed the RT-PCR reads with MiXCR anew, one entry per CDR3 protein. The sample lists about 170,000 distinct CDR3 sequences, more than 10% occurring once. This same sample was also taken into another study, of T cells expressing NK-cell markers. That paper states: 5'RACE template switching with UMIs produced the TCR beta cDNA.

The sequencing here drew on CD8+ T cells sorted from PBMCs, taken approximately 13 days after vaccination. These TCRs come from a man aged 50-59 years who received an inactivated influenza vaccine.

This clonotype was seen a handful of times. V gene TRBV27 combines with J gene TRBJ2-1; the match to TRBD1 covers 7 bases. V gave up 3 bases and J gave up 10 bases; unmatched junction bases: 6. The CDR3 runs 13 residues. CDR1 is MNHEY, CDR2 SMNVEV, per germline (reference sequence). CDR3 coding DNA: TGTGCCAGCAGTTTCCTCCAGGGGGACGAGCAGTTCTTC. Translating it yields CASSFLQGDEQFF.

The CDR3 DNA reads as TGTGCCAGCAGGCCATTTCCCTCACGGACAGGGGCTACAGATACGCAGTATTTT. As protein: CASRPFPSRTGATDTQYF. The chain joins TRBV27 to TRBJ2-3; TRBD1 matches at 9 bases. CDR1 is MNHEY, CDR2 SMNVEV, per germline (reference sequence). CDR3 length: 18 residues. After removal of 6 bases from V and 3 bases from J, the junction contained 16 bases not matched to a gene.

This clonotype occurred a few times. The chain joins TRBV7-6 to TRBJ1-1; 7 positions agree with TRBD1. V was pared by 5 bases and J by 6 bases, with 3 bases of the junction left unmatched. The germline V gene encodes CDR1 SGHVS and CDR2 FNYEAQ. The CDR3 length is 12 residues. CDR3 coding DNA: TGTGCCAGCAGCGAAACAGGGGCTGAAGCTTTCTTT. Translated: CASSETGAEAFF.

This clonotype occurred a few times. The V call is TRBV20-1, the J call TRBJ2-1; 8 bases agree with TRBD2. After removal of 5 bases from V and 3 bases from J, the junction contained 6 bases not matched to a gene. Germline assignment: CDR1 DFQATT and CDR2 SNEGSKA (reference sequence). The CDR3 is 14 amino acids. The CDR3 bases are TGCAGTGCTCATCCCCGGGGGGGCTACAATGAGCAGTTCTTC. Translation gives CSAHPRGGYNEQFF.

This chain links TRBV7-9 with TRBJ2-2; tentative D call: TRBD2 (6 bases). V dropped 1 base and J dropped 4 bases, with 10 bases sitting between them. CDR3 size: 15 residues. Germline CDR1 is SEHNR and CDR2 is FQNEAQ (reference sequence). CDR3 loop: CASSLGDGSTGELFF. Written as DNA, the CDR3 is TGTGCCAGCAGCTTAGGTGACGGGAGCACCGGGGAGCTGTTTTTT.

The sample holds many counts of this clonotype. The V call is TRBV12-3 or TRBV12-4, the J call TRBJ2-1; D not resolved. This CDR3 comprises 13 residues. V dropped 6 bases and J dropped 6 bases, with 12 bases sitting between them. The DNA of the CDR3 is TGTGCCAGCAGGCCCTTGTCCAGCAATGAGCAGTTCTTC. Translating it yields CASRPLSSNEQFF.

This clonotype was found a few times. The chain couples TRBV7-9 to TRBJ1-1; D is possibly TRBD1 (6 bases). The CDR3 has 13 amino acids. Per germline, CDR1 SEHNR and CDR2 FQNEAQ (reference sequence). Between the trimmed V and J ends, which lost 5 bases and 5 bases, there was a span of 12 bases. CDR3 sequence reads: CASSPYRVTEAFF. CDR3 DNA sequence: TGTGCCAGCAGCCCTTACAGGGTGACTGAAGCTTTCTTT.

This chain joins TRBV20-1 and TRBJ2-5, with D perhaps matching TRBD2 (7 bases). The V and J ends lost 6 bases and 3 bases respectively, with 23 bases between them. Germline-derived CDR1 and CDR2 are DFQATT and SNEGSKA (reference sequence). This CDR3 has 16 residues. The CDR3, as DNA: TGCAGTGCCACTATTTGGGGGCTAGCGGCTAAAGAGACCCAGTACTTC. Its translation: CSATIWGLAAKETQYF.

This clonotype appeared a few times. The genes are TRBV5-4 and TRBJ2-7; 10 nucleotides agree with TRBD2. V dropped 0 bases and J dropped 3; count of bases not matched to a gene: 0. The germline V gene has CDR1 SGHNT and CDR2 YYREEE (reference sequence). The CDR3 has 14 residues. This CDR3 reads CASSLASGSYEQYF. The CDR3, as DNA: TGTGCCAGCAGCTTGGCTAGCGGGAGCTACGAGCAGTACTTC.

This clonotype was observed many times. The chain carries TRBV12-3 or TRBV12-4 and TRBJ1-1, with no clear D. This CDR3 has 11 residues. Trimming removed 7 bases at V and 0 bases at J, with 3 bases between. The CDR3 region has the DNA TGTGCCAGCATTATGAACACTGAAGCTTTCTTT. Amino acids: CASIMNTEAFF.

This chain uses TRBV6-2 or TRBV6-3 with TRBJ2-5; 8 bases are shared with TRBD2. Germline V gene lookup returns CDR1 MNHEY and CDR2 SVGEGT. The length of the CDR3 is 15 residues. V shed 0 bases, J shed 0 bases, and the junction held 0 bases outside the gene matches. The CDR3 is CASSYSREDQETQYF. CDR3 nucleotide sequence: TGTGCCAGCAGTTACTCGCGGGAGGACCAAGAGACCCAGTACTTC.

The J gene is TRBJ1-1, the V gene TRBV27; no definite D call. Trimming stripped 3 bases from V and 3 bases from J, with 8 bases between. From germline, CDR1 is MNHEY and CDR2 SMNVEV (reference sequence). The CDR3 contains 13 residues. The CDR3 coding sequence is TGTGCCAGCAGTTTGGGAGACTACACTGAAGCTTTCTTT. This codes for CASSLGDYTEAFF.

This clonotype was seen a handful of times. V is TRBV6-5 and J is TRBJ2-7; possibly TRBD2 for D (7 bases). Germline CDR1 and CDR2: MNHEY and SVGAGI. Between the trimmed V and J ends, which lost 2 bases and 2 bases, there was a span of 13 bases. The CDR3 totals 15 residues. CDR3 sequence: CASSYDRGDTYEQYF. The DNA of the CDR3 is TGTGCCAGCAGTTACGATCGGGGGGACACCTACGAGCAGTACTTC.

The CDR3 here is CATTESTGELFF. The CDR3 region has the DNA TGTGCCACCACCGAGAGCACCGGGGAGCTGTTTTTT. The chain joins TRBV15 to TRBJ2-2; D not certain. This CDR3 has 12 residues. Trimming removed 7 bases from V and 4 bases from J, with 7 bases in between. Germline lookup yields CDR1 LNHNV and CDR2 YYDKDF (reference sequence).

This clonotype was recorded at least ten times. The rearrangement uses TRBV10-2 and TRBJ2-3, with D uncertain. Trimming shortened V by 4 bases and J by 2 bases, and 10 bases separated the two germline ends. The CDR3 has 14 residues. The germline V gene encodes CDR1 WSHSY and CDR2 SAAADI. The chain's CDR3 is CASSGALDTDTQYF. The CDR3 bases are TGCGCCAGCAGTGGAGCGCTCGACACAGATACGCAGTATTTT.

This clonotype was detected a few times. The chain employs TRBV2 and TRBJ2-7, with D tentatively TRBD1 or TRBD2 (6 bases each). V was cut by 6 bases and J by 4 bases, with 16 bases left in between. Germline assignment: CDR1 SNHLY and CDR2 FYNNEI. CDR3 length: 14 residues. The CDR3 DNA reads as TGTGCCAGCAGCGGTTTGGGGGGCGAATACGAGCAGTACTTC. Translation: CASSGLGGEYEQYF.

The rearrangement links TRBV11-2 to TRBJ2-7, with 9 bases fitting TRBD2. The germline V gene has CDR1 SGHAT and CDR2 FQNNGV. The CDR3 has 16 residues. V gave up 3 bases and J gave up 1 base; unmatched junction bases: 7. The CDR3 is CASSLFTTSGSYEQYF. The CDR3 DNA reads TGTGCCAGCAGCTTGTTTACCACTAGCGGGTCCTACGAGCAGTACTTC.

This clonotype was counted between two and nine times. The V and J genes are TRBV28 and TRBJ1-1; unclear D gene. Trimming removed 3 bases from V and 4 bases from J, with 3 bases in between. The CDR3 totals 11 residues. CDR1 and CDR2 from the germline V gene are MDHEN and SYDVKM. The CDR3 sequence is CASSFPTEAFF. The CDR3 bases are TGTGCCAGCAGTTTCCCCACTGAAGCTTTCTTT.

This clonotype has a count of ten or more. The chain has TRBV4-3 and TRBJ1-5; perhaps TRBD1 as D (6 bases). V was pared by 0 bases and J by 3 bases, with 12 bases between. This CDR3 comprises 16 residues. CDR1 LGHNA and CDR2 YSLEER come from the germline V gene. The CDR3 region has the DNA TGCGCCAGCAGCCAAGAACGACAGGCTCCCAATCAGCCCCAGCATTTT. This translates into CASSQERQAPNQPQHF.

The sample holds a few counts of this clonotype. The CDR3 DNA sequence: TGTGCCAGCAGCCAAGAGGTTAGGCCAGGGAACTATGGCTACACCTTC. Its protein is CASSQEVRPGNYGYTF. The gene calls are TRBV3-1 and TRBJ1-2; D is perhaps TRBD1 (5 bases). CDR3 length: 16 amino acids. CDR1 is LGHDT and CDR2 is YNNKEL in the germline V gene (reference sequence). Between the trimmed V and J ends, which lost 0 bases and 2 bases, there was a span of 13 bases.

This clonotype has a handful of counts. This chain connects TRBV4-2 to TRBJ2-2; 7 bases line up with TRBD1. Germline CDR1 is LGHNA and CDR2 is YNFKEQ. The CDR3 has 16 residues. V was pared by 6 bases and J by 4 bases, with 11 bases of the junction left unmatched. This CDR3 reads CASSSTGEWSTGELFF. The CDR3 region has the DNA TGTGCCAGCAGTTCTACAGGGGAATGGTCCACCGGGGAGCTGTTTTTT.

V and J are TRBV9 and TRBJ2-7; TRBD1 agrees at 7 bases. This CDR3 comprises 15 residues. The V gene's germline CDR1 is SGDLS and CDR2 YYNGEE. Trimming took 4 bases from V and 2 from J; bases not matched to a gene: 9. The CDR3 bases are TGTGCCAGCAGCCCCAAACAGGGGCTCCCCTACGAGCAGTACTTC. Its translation: CASSPKQGLPYEQYF.

This clonotype was detected a few times. The rearrangement uses TRBV10-3 and TRBJ1-5; a weak D match, TRBD1 (5 bases). V was cut by 3 bases and J by 2 bases, with 8 bases left in between. The CDR3 has 14 residues. Germline CDR1 ENHRY, CDR2 SYGVKD. CDR3 in DNA: TGTGCCATCAGTGATGGACAAGGCAATCAGCCCCAGCATTTT. Translated, it gives CAISDGQGNQPQHF.

In this sample, this clonotype turned up a few times. The CDR3 protein is CASSLTEGNTEAFF. DNA for the CDR3: TGTGCCAGCAGCCTCACAGAGGGGAACACTGAAGCTTTCTTT. The gene calls are TRBV3-1 and TRBJ1-1; no firm D call. V gave up 4 bases and J gave up 1 base, with 10 bases separating them. Germline-derived CDR1 and CDR2 are LGHDT and YNNKEL (reference sequence). The length of the CDR3 is 14 residues.